Shown below are 24 T cell receptor beta chains from a single sample sequenced in a study of blood T cells in healthy people across ages. Alongside a J-beta primer mix, a sample-barcoded 5' primer served in a second PCR lasting about 7 to 11 cycles. TCRdb fed the 5' RACE reads into MiXCR, producing one record per CDR3 protein. Found here are around 1.5 million distinct CDR3 sequences, around 36% of them singletons; the top ten hold roughly 10%. The specimen was blood. Every receptor here comes from a woman aged 25 to 45 in good health.

The chain links TRBV2 to TRBJ1-2; D not resolved. This CDR3 spans 14 amino acids. V lost 1 base and J lost 7, with 13 bases in between. Germline V lookup: CDR1 SNHLY, CDR2 FYNNEI. The CDR3 DNA sequence: TGTGCCAGCAGTGAAGGCGGGTCTGTAAGTGGCTACACCTTC. This gives the protein CASSEGGSVSGYTF. The full variable domain, in which reference TRBV2 and TRBJ1-2 provide the parts outside the CDR3, is EPEVTQTPSHQVTQMGQEVILRCVPISNHLYFYWYRQILGQKVEFLVSFYNNEISEKSEIFDDQFSVERPDGSNFTLKIRSTKLEDSAMYFCASSEGGSVSGYTFGSGTRLTVV.

This chain connects TRBV6-6 to TRBJ2-7; D is undetermined. Germline V gene lookup returns CDR1 MNHNY and CDR2 SVGAGI (reference sequence). Trimming shortened V by 4 bases and J by 4 bases, and 17 bases separated the two germline ends. The CDR3 is made up of 15 amino acids. For the CDR3, the DNA is TGTGCCAGCAGTTTTTATGACGGATCCTTTTACGAGCAGTACTTC. It is translated as CASSFYDGSFYEQYF.

This clonotype turned up a few times. The chain combines TRBV20-1 with TRBJ2-5; 11 bases are shared with TRBD1. V gave up 6 bases and J gave up 6 bases; unmatched junction bases: 12. The CDR3 has 15 amino acids. Germline V gene sequence: CDR1 DFQATT, CDR2 SNEGSKA (reference sequence). The CDR3 DNA sequence: TGCAGTGCCACTCACGGACAGGGGGCAGCGAAGACCCAGTACTTC. This sequence encodes CSATHGQGAAKTQYF.

This clonotype came up a few times. The chain combines TRBV5-5 with TRBJ2-5; possible D gene TRBD1, 6 bases. The CDR3 has 17 amino acids. The V end was cut by 3 bases, the J end by 2 bases, with 20 bases between. Germline-derived CDR1 and CDR2 are SGHKS and YYEKEE (reference sequence). CDR3 loop: CASSYRTRTASQETQYF. The CDR3, as DNA: TGTGCCAGCAGCTATAGAACCCGGACAGCCTCACAAGAGACCCAGTACTTC.

This clonotype was recorded many times. V gene TRBV29-1 combines with J gene TRBJ2-7; 7 bases are a match to TRBD1. Trimming cost V 4 bases and J 3 bases; bases outside gene matches: 6. The CDR3 length is 13 residues. Germline lookup yields CDR1 SQVTM and CDR2 ANQGSEA. In DNA form, the CDR3 reads TGCAGCGTTGGGCAGGGGGAGTTCTACGAGCAGTACTTC. Translation gives CSVGQGEFYEQYF.

This clonotype was found a few times. V usage is TRBV20-1 and J usage is TRBJ2-1, with unresolved D. V lost 1 base to trimming and J lost 2 bases, with 12 bases between them. CDR1 and CDR2 (germline): DFQATT, SNEGSKA (reference sequence). The CDR3 extends over 15 amino acids. In DNA form, the CDR3 reads TGCAGTGCTAGAGTTTTAGTTGCCCCCTACAATGAGCAGTTCTTC. Its protein is CSARVLVAPYNEQFF.

This chain links TRBV19 with TRBJ2-7, with no clear D. The J call may be mistaken, given a closer DNA end match to TRBJ2-5. Germline values: CDR1 LNHDA, CDR2 SQIVND (reference sequence). The CDR3 has 15 residues. This CDR3 reads CASSEDGSLSETQYF. The CDR3 nucleotides are TGTGCCAGTAGTGAGGACGGTTCTCTGTCGGAGACCCAGTACTTC.

The chain couples TRBV4-1 to TRBJ2-2; unclear D gene. V shed 0 bases and J shed 7 bases, with 6 bases lying between them. Germline assignment: CDR1 MGHRA and CDR2 YSYEKL. This CDR3 contains 13 residues. CDR3 nucleotide sequence: TGCGCCAGCAGCCAAGATTCCAGCGGGGAGCTGTTTTTT. Amino acid sequence: CASSQDSSGELFF.

This clonotype occurred many times. V is TRBV5-6 and J is TRBJ1-6; D not resolved. Germline V gene lookup returns CDR1 SGHDT and CDR2 YYEEEE. The CDR3 covers 15 residues. The ends were cut back, 1 base at V and 5 bases at J, with 10 bases in the middle. The CDR3 reads CASSLLTGNNSPLHF. The CDR3 nucleotides are TGTGCCAGCAGCTTGTTAACTGGGAATAATTCACCCCTCCACTTT.

The CDR3 region has the DNA TGCAGTGCTAGAAGTCAAGGGAGTGGAGAGCTTGGCTACACCTTC. Amino acids: CSARSQGSGELGYTF. V and J are TRBV20-1 and TRBJ1-2; D uncertain. CDR1 DFQATT and CDR2 SNEGSKA come from the germline V gene (reference sequence). The CDR3 is 15 amino acids. V dropped 2 bases and J dropped 7 bases, with 20 bases sitting between them.

This clonotype was observed a handful of times. The chain combines TRBV20-1 with TRBJ2-7; D possibly uses TRBD1 or TRBD2 (5 bases each). Trimming cost V 6 bases and J 0 bases, with 18 bases left between them. Germline values: CDR1 DFQATT, CDR2 SNEGSKA (reference sequence). The CDR3 spans 15 residues. In DNA, the CDR3 is TGCAGTGCCAGACCCTCCGGGACGTTCTCCTACGAGCAGTACTTC. It specifies CSARPSGTFSYEQYF.

This clonotype was picked up a small number of times. The germline gene is not matched at one end of the junction; a read error may be the cause. The chain couples TRBV11-2 to TRBJ2-3; 13 positions match TRBD2. CDR1 is SGHAT and CDR2 is FQNNGV in the germline V gene. The CDR3 is 15 amino acids. The CDR3 bases are TGTGCCAGCAGCGTTACTAGCGGGGGGGCCTTCCCTGCGAATTTT. Its protein is CASSVTSGGAFPANF.

This clonotype was seen ten or more times. The chain is built from TRBV12-3 or TRBV12-4 and TRBJ2-7; 11 bases line up with TRBD2. The CDR3 is 14 amino acids. The junction had 3 bases not matched to a gene; V was cut back by 5 bases and J by 3 bases. The CDR3: CASSPTSGIYEQYF. The CDR3 DNA sequence: TGTGCCAGCAGTCCGACTAGCGGGATCTACGAGCAGTACTTC.

The chain joins TRBV7-3 to TRBJ2-3; D uncertain. Between the trimmed V and J ends, which lost 4 bases and 2 bases, there was a span of 13 bases. The CDR3 covers 15 residues. CDR1 is SGHTA, CDR2 FQGTGA, per germline. The CDR3 is CASSSSGSVTDTQYF. As DNA, the CDR3 is TGTGCCAGCAGCTCCTCCGGTTCGGTCACAGATACGCAGTATTTT.

There are many counts of this clonotype. The chain employs TRBV20-1 and TRBJ2-7, with D hard to call. Germline CDR1 reads DFQATT; CDR2 reads SNEGSKA (reference sequence). V lost 2 bases and J lost 2, with 16 bases in between. The CDR3 spans 15 residues. In nucleotides, the CDR3 is TGCAGTGCTAGACCGCTTCGGTGGGGAACCTACGAGCAGTACTTC. This codes for CSARPLRWGTYEQYF.

This chain uses TRBV5-5 with TRBJ1-1; possible D gene TRBD1, 6 bases. V lost 0 bases and J lost 5, with 11 bases in between. CDR1 is SGHKS and CDR2 is YYEKEE in the germline V gene (reference sequence). This CDR3 has 14 residues. CDR3 region: CASSLEGQGTEAFF. DNA for the CDR3: TGTGCCAGCAGCTTGGAGGGGCAGGGGACTGAAGCTTTCTTT. Full variable domain (missing parts from reference TRBV5-5 and TRBJ1-1): DAGVTQSPTHLIKTRGQQVTLRCSPISGHKSVSWYQQVLGQGPQFIFQYYEKEERGRGNFPDRFSARQFPNYSSELNVNALLLGDSALYLCASSLEGQGTEAFFGQGTRLTVV.

The chain recombines TRBV9 with TRBJ1-6; D remains unclear. The germline V gene has CDR1 SGDLS and CDR2 YYNGEE. The CDR3 has 15 amino acids. Trimming cost V 0 bases and J 10 bases, with 14 bases left between them. The CDR3 coding sequence is TGTGCCAGCAGCGTAGCATGGGAGCTAGGCTCACCCCTCCACTTT. This translates into CASSVAWELGSPLHF.

This chain uses TRBV2 with TRBJ2-1, with 8 bases matching TRBD1. The length of the CDR3 is 15 residues. J lost 4 bases, V lost 5 bases, and 7 bases had no gene match. The germline gives CDR1 SNHLY, CDR2 FYNNEI. CDR3 bases: TGTGCCAGCAGTAAGGACAGGGCAAAATACAATGAGCAGTTCTTC. Translated, it gives CASSKDRAKYNEQFF. Full variable domain (rest looked up from reference TRBV2 and TRBJ2-1): EPEVTQTPSHQVTQMGQEVILRCVPISNHLYFYWYRQILGQKVEFLVSFYNNEISEKSEIFDDQFSVERPDGSNFTLKIRSTKLEDSAMYFCASSKDRAKYNEQFFGPGTRLTVL.

J is TRBJ2-3 and V is TRBV2; D may be TRBD1 or TRBD2 (5 bases each). The CDR3 loop spans 13 amino acids. V was clipped by 10 bases and J by 8 bases, with 19 bases between them. Looked up from germline, CDR1 is SNHLY and CDR2 is FYNNEI. CDR3 nucleotide sequence: TGTGCCAACTCGGACTTCCCGCAGGGTACGCAGTATTTT. Protein: CANSDFPQGTQYF.

This clonotype showed up just a few times. In DNA, the CDR3 is TGTGCCAGTAGCAAAATGGCCCCCGGGACAGGGGCAGATACGCAGTATTTT. Protein product: CASSKMAPGTGADTQYF. V and J are TRBV19 and TRBJ2-3, with 10 bases lining up with TRBD1. Germline V gene sequence: CDR1 LNHDA, CDR2 SQIVND (reference sequence). The CDR3 is 17 residues long. Germline trimming cut 6 bases from V and 4 bases from J; bases unmatched to any gene: 13.

V gene TRBV15 combines with J gene TRBJ2-1, with a possible D match to TRBD2 (6 bases). Per germline, CDR1 LNHNV and CDR2 YYDKDF (reference sequence). V was clipped by 5 bases and J by 2 bases, with 13 bases between them. The CDR3 is 15 amino acids. The CDR3 nucleotides read TGTGCCACCAGCTCAGCCGCGGGGACCTACAATGAGCAGTTCTTC. This translates into CATSSAAGTYNEQFF.

At least ten counts were recorded for this clonotype. The chain has TRBV18 and TRBJ2-5; 7 nucleotides line up with TRBD1. This CDR3 has 14 amino acids. V dropped 8 bases and J dropped 3; count of bases not matched to a gene: 9. Germline assignment: CDR1 KGHSH and CDR2 LQKENI. The CDR3 DNA reads as TGTGCCAGCAGTCCCATCGACAGGGAAGAGACCCAGTACTTC. Translating gives CASSPIDREETQYF.

The chain employs TRBV9 and TRBJ2-4; D unclear. The DNA end is a closer match to TRBJ2-7, so the J assignment may be wrong. The length of the CDR3 is 13 residues. Germline loops: CDR1 SGDLS, CDR2 YYNGEE. The CDR3 bases are TGTGCCAGCAGCGCAAATCCCCTGGACGAGCAGTACTTC. Translated, it gives CASSANPLDEQYF.

V usage is TRBV19 and J usage is TRBJ2-7; weak D call: TRBD1 (5 bases). CDR3 size: 15 residues. Deletions cut 3 bases from V and 2 bases from J, with 14 bases between. From germline, CDR1 is LNHDA and CDR2 SQIVND (reference sequence). The CDR3 DNA follows: TGTGCCAGTAGTATGTTAGCATCAGGGACCTACGAGCAGTACTTC. This codes for CASSMLASGTYEQYF.